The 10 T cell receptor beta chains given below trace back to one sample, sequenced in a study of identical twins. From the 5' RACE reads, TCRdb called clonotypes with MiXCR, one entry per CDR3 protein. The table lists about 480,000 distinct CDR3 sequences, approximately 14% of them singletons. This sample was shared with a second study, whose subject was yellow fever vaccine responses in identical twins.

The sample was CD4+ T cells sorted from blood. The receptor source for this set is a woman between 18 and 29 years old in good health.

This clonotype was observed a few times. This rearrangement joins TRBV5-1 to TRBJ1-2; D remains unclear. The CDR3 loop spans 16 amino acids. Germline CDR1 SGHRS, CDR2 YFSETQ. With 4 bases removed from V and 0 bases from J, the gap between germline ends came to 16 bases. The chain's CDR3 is CASSPEPVSPNYGYTF. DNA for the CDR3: TGCGCCAGCAGCCCGGAGCCTGTCTCCCCTAACTATGGCTACACCTTC.

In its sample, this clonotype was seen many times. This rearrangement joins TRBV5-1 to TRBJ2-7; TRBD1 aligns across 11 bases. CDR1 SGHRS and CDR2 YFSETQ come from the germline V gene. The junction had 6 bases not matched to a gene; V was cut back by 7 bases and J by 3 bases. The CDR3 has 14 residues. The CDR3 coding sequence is TGCGCCAGCGGCGGGACAGGGGGTATCTACGAGCAGTACTTC. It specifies CASGGTGGIYEQYF.

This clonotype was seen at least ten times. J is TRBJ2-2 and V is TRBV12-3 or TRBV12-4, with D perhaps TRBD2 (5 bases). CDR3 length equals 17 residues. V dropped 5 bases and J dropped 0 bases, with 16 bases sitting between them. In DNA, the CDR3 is TGTGCCAGCAGTCCGGAGGACTGGCGGCCGAACACCGGGGAGCTGTTTTTT. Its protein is CASSPEDWRPNTGELFF.

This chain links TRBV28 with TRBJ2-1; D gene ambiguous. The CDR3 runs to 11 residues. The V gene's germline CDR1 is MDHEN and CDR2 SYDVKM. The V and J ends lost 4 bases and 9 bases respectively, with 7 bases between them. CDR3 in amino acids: CASSSVAEQFF. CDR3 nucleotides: TGTGCCAGCAGTTCCGTGGCTGAGCAGTTCTTC.

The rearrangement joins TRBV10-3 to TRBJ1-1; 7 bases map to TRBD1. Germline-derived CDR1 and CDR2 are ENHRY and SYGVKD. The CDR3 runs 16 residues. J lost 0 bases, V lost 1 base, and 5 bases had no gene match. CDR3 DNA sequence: TGTGCCATCAGTGAGTATGGCAGGGGGTTGAACACTGAAGCTTTCTTT. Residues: CAISEYGRGLNTEAFF.

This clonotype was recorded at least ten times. This CDR3 reads CASSEAGVMNTGELFF. The DNA for the CDR3 is TGTGCCAGCAGTGAAGCGGGGGTGATGAACACCGGGGAGCTGTTTTTT. The chain employs TRBV2 and TRBJ2-2; tentatively, D is TRBD1 or TRBD2 (5 bases each). V was pared by 0 bases and J by 1 base, with 9 bases between. Germline V gene data show CDR1 as SNHLY and CDR2 as FYNNEI. The CDR3 loop spans 16 amino acids. The full variable domain, completed using reference TRBV2 and TRBJ2-2, is EPEVTQTPSHQVTQMGQEVILRCVPISNHLYFYWYRQILGQKVEFLVSFYNNEISEKSEIFDDQFSVERPDGSNFTLKIRSTKLEDSAMYFCASSEAGVMNTGELFFGEGSRLTVL.

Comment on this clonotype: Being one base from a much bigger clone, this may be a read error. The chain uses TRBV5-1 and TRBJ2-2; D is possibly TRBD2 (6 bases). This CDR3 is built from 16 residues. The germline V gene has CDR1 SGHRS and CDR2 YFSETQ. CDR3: CASSLTGLVNTEELFF. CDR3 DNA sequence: TGCGCCAGCAGCTTGACGGGACTCGTCAACACCGAGGAGCTGTTTTTT.

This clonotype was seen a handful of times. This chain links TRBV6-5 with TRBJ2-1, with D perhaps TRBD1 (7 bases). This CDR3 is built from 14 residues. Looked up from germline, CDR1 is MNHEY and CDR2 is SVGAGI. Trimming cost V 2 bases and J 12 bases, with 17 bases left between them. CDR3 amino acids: CASSYRDSGLLQFF. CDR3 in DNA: TGTGCCAGCAGTTACCGGGACAGCGGGTTATTGCAGTTCTTC.

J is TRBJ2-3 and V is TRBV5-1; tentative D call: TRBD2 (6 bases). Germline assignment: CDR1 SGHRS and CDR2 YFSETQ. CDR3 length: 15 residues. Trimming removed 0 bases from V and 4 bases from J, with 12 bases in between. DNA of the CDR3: TGCGCCAGCAGCTTGGGGGGGGTCTCACCAGATACGCAGTATTTT. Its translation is CASSLGGVSPDTQYF.

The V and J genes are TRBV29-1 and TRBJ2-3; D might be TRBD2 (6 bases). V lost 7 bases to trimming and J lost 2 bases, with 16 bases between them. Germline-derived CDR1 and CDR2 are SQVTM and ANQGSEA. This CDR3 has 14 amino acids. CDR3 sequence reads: CSARPREFTDTQYF. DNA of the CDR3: TGCAGCGCCCGACCCCGGGAGTTCACAGATACGCAGTATTTT.